This is a list of T cell receptor beta chains from one sample in a study of shared clonotypes between healthy human individuals. Clones were read by immunoSEQ multiplex PCR, and TCRdb kept only the in-frame ones, dropping some. The table has roughly 1,600,000 clones, approximately 98.5% seen once. Sequencing was done on a sample of naive CD4+ T cells sorted from blood. The receptors were gathered from a man aged 25-45 years in good health. Each CDR3 is given with its conserved first and last residue. The order of the fields is clone size, J gene, V gene, D gene, CDR3 protein, CDR3 DNA. A D gene is named only where the DNA matches it firmly. Clone size is shown for a subset of rows, as once, few, many or a class of expanded clone.

. TRBJ2-2 TRBV5-4 . CASSLSGRSTGELFF TGTGCCAGCAGCCTCTCCGGGAGAAGCACCGGGGAGCTGTTTTTT
. TRBJ2-1 TRBV5-1 TRBD2 CASSLSAGGPGQFF TGCGCCAGCAGCTTGTCTGCGGGAGGGCCGGGGCAGTTCTTC
. TRBJ1-2 TRBV30 . CAWSVRTVPKYGYTF TGTGCCTGGAGTGTACGGACAGTGCCCAAATATGGCTACACCTTC
. TRBJ2-5 TRBV2 TRBD1 CASSRDRIRKETQYF TGTGCCAGCAGCAGGGACAGGATAAGAAAAGAGACCCAGTACTTC
. TRBJ2-7 TRBV6-1 TRBD1 CASLEPGTGVTEQYF TGTGCCAGCCTCGAGCCCGGGACAGGGGTGACCGAGCAGTACTTC
. TRBJ1-5 TRBV28 . CASSSLSGKGGQPQHF TGTGCCAGCAGTTCCTTATCGGGCAAAGGGGGTCAGCCCCAGCATTTT
once TRBJ1-2 TRBV28 TRBD1 CASSGGDRRSGYTF TGTGCCAGCAGCGGAGGGGACAGGCGGAGTGGCTACACCTTC
. TRBJ2-7 TRBV7-9 . CASSLGLASEQYF TGTGCCAGCAGCTTAGGGTTAGCTAGCGAGCAGTACTTC
. TRBJ1-4 TRBV11-2 . CASSLTVGAEKLFF TGTGCCAGCAGCTTAACCGTGGGGGCTGAAAAACTGTTTTTT
. TRBJ1-1 TRBV29-1 . CSAKHRVADTEAFF TGCAGCGCAAAACACAGGGTTGCGGACACTGAAGCTTTCTTT
. TRBJ1-1 TRBV11-3 . CASSSTLGTEAFF TGTGCCAGCAGCTCTACCCTAGGCACTGAAGCTTTCTTT
. TRBJ1-1 TRBV7-8 . CASSLVRDTEAFF TGTGCCAGCAGCTTAGTCAGGGACACTGAAGCTTTCTTT
once TRBJ1-1 TRBV5-6 . CASSLSPVMNTEAFF TGTGCCAGCAGCTTGAGTCCCGTTATGAACACTGAAGCTTTCTTT
. TRBJ1-2 TRBV6-7 . CASRKSKTETVTGTAYRAGYGYTF TGTGCCAGCAGGAAATCTAAAACCGAAACCGTAACAGGGACCGCTTATCGAGCGGGCTATGGCTACACCTTC
. TRBJ2-2 TRBV28 . CASTSTGELFF TGTGCCAGCACTAGTACCGGGGAGCTGTTTTTT
. TRBJ1-4 TRBV5-4 . CASSLEGATNEKLFF TGTGCCAGCAGCTTGGAAGGTGCAACTAATGAAAAACTGTTTTTT
. TRBJ2-5 TRBV10-1 . CASSGITRPQETQYF TGCGCCAGCAGTGGGATCACTAGACCCCAAGAGACCCAGTACTTC
. TRBJ2-2 TRBV7-9 . CASSLQGTGELFF TGTGCCAGCAGCTTACAGGGTACCGGGGAGCTGTTTTTT
. TRBJ2-3 TRBV5-4 . CASSLVQGPDTQYF TGTGCCAGCAGCTTGGTACAGGGACCAGATACGCAGTATTTT
. TRBJ2-7 TRBV18 TRBD1 CASSPSGQGYEQYF TGTGCCAGCTCACCATCGGGACAGGGCTACGAGCAGTACTTC
. TRBJ2-2 TRBV7-8 TRBD2 CASSRGTSGRDTGELFF TGTGCCAGCAGCCGCGGAACAAGCGGGAGGGACACCGGGGAGCTGTTTTTT
. TRBJ2-1 TRBV11-3 TRBD2 CASSSRLAGGFNEQFF TGTGCCAGCAGCTCCCGTCTAGCGGGAGGGTTCAATGAGCAGTTCTTC
once TRBJ1-2 TRBV13 . CASSLAPTNYGYTF TGTGCCAGCAGCTTAGCCCCGACTAACTATGGCTACACCTTC
. TRBJ1-2 TRBV4-1 TRBD1 CASSQEEGAGGYTF TGCGCCAGCAGCCAAGAAGAGGGGGCCGGTGGCTACACCTTC
. TRBJ1-1 TRBV5-1 . CASSFGTNTEAFF TGCGCCAGCAGCTTTGGGACAAACACTGAAGCTTTCTTT
. TRBJ2-4 TRBV19 . CASSKQGALAKNIQYF TGTGCCAGTAGTAAACAGGGAGCTCTAGCCAAAAACATTCAGTACTTC
. TRBJ2-3 TRBV29-1 TRBD1 CSVIPGQGDTQYF TGCAGCGTTATCCCGGGACAGGGTGATACGCAGTATTTT
. TRBJ2-1 TRBV5-6 TRBD1 CASTDPGTGYYNEQFF TGTGCCAGCACCGACCCCGGGACAGGGTACTACAATGAGCAGTTCTTC
. TRBJ2-7 TRBV6-5 TRBD2 CASSRTGGDYEQYF TGTGCCAGCAGTCGGACGGGAGGGGACTACGAGCAGTACTTC
. TRBJ2-6 TRBV6-1 . CASTGPHLGANVLTF TGTGCCAGCACTGGGCCGCACTTAGGGGCCAACGTCCTGACTTTC
. TRBJ2-3 TRBV10-3 . CAIRPETFAYF TGTGCCATTCGTCCGGAAACCTTTGCGTATTTT
. TRBJ2-2 TRBV7-9 . CASSSGLYTGELFF TGTGCCAGCAGCTCAGGACTATACACCGGGGAGCTGTTTTTT
. TRBJ1-4 TRBV4-1 . CASSARSATNEKLFF TGCGCCAGCAGCGCCCGATCCGCAACTAATGAAAAACTGTTTTTT
. TRBJ2-7 TRBV30 . CACTRRGRSVSEQYF TGTGCCTGCACGCGGAGGGGCAGGTCAGTCAGCGAGCAGTACTTC
. TRBJ1-1 TRBV5-1 TRBD1 CASSFTGDTEAFF TGCGCCAGCAGCTTCACAGGGGATACTGAAGCTTTCTTT
. TRBJ2-1 TRBV18 . CASSPDPVGNEQFF TGTGCCAGCTCACCAGACCCGGTGGGCAATGAGCAGTTCTTC
. TRBJ2-1 TRBV18 TRBD2 CASASGLAGYNEQFF TGTGCCAGCGCTAGTGGACTAGCGGGCTACAATGAGCAGTTCTTC
once TRBJ2-2 TRBV30 . CAWKVSPLSVGELFF TGTGCCTGGAAAGTTAGTCCTTTATCAGTCGGGGAGCTGTTTTTT
. TRBJ1-1 TRBV28 TRBD1 CASSFVDRVGTEAFF TGTGCCAGCAGTTTTGTTGACAGGGTAGGGACTGAAGCTTTCTTT
. TRBJ2-3 TRBV7-9 . CASSPRIARGTDTQYF TGTGCCAGCAGCCCCCGGATAGCGAGAGGCACAGATACGCAGTATTTT
. TRBJ2-3 TRBV27 TRBD2 CASSLKPGLDTDTQYF TGTGCCAGCAGCTTGAAACCGGGACTAGACACAGATACGCAGTATTTT
. TRBJ1-2 TRBV5-6 . CASSGGPGNGYYGYTF TGTGCCAGCAGTGGAGGTCCAGGGAATGGATACTATGGCTACACCTTC
. TRBJ2-1 TRBV7-2 . CASSPQGNSYNEQFF TGTGCCAGCAGCCCTCAGGGGAACTCCTACAATGAGCAGTTCTTC
. TRBJ2-1 TRBV9 TRBD2 CASSSLAGAYNEQFF TGTGCCAGCAGCTCACTAGCGGGAGCATACAATGAGCAGTTCTTC
. TRBJ1-1 TRBV27 . CASNPQGRDTEAFF TGTGCCAGTAACCCGCAGGGTAGGGACACTGAAGCTTTCTTT
. TRBJ1-1 TRBV28 . CASARQVMNTEAFF TGTGCCAGCGCTAGACAGGTGATGAACACTGAAGCTTTCTTT
. TRBJ2-1 TRBV29-1 TRBD2 CSVVKRESYNEQFF TGCAGCGTTGTAAAGCGGGAGTCCTACAATGAGCAGTTCTTC
. TRBJ1-2 TRBV28 . CASSWGGLNYGYTF TGTGCCAGCAGTTGGGGCGGCCTCAACTATGGCTACACCTTC
. TRBJ2-2 TRBV7-7 . CASSDGQWRGELFF TGTGCTAGCAGCGACGGACAGTGGAGGGGGGAGCTGTTTTTT
. TRBJ1-2 TRBV7-2 TRBD1 CASSPATGVNYGYTF TGTGCCAGCAGCCCCGCGACAGGGGTGAACTATGGCTACACCTTC
. TRBJ2-2 TRBV5-1 . CASSERGGGNTGELFF TGCGCCAGCAGCGAAAGGGGCGGAGGGAACACCGGGGAGCTGTTTTTT
. TRBJ2-2 TRBV10-1 . CASSGRNTGELFF TGCGCCAGCAGTGGTAGAAACACCGGGGAGCTGTTTTTT
. TRBJ2-7 TRBV9 TRBD1 CASSVAGQGVYEQYF TGTGCCAGCAGCGTAGCTGGACAGGGAGTATACGAGCAGTACTTC
. TRBJ2-1 TRBV4-2 . CASSQDVVQGNNEQFF TGTGCCAGCAGCCAAGATGTTGTACAGGGCAACAATGAGCAGTTCTTC
. TRBJ2-1 TRBV6-1 TRBD2 CASSGLAGAGEQFF TGTGCCAGCAGTGGACTAGCGGGAGCCGGTGAGCAGTTCTTC
. TRBJ2-7 TRBV5-8 TRBD2 CVSAAYSGRRGYEQYF TGTGTCTCCGCCGCTTATAGCGGGAGAAGGGGATACGAGCAGTACTTC
. TRBJ1-1 TRBV11-2 . CASSWVLGYGTEAFF TGTGCCAGCAGCTGGGTCTTGGGGTATGGCACTGAAGCTTTCTTT
. TRBJ2-3 TRBV6-1 . CASMRGLVDTQYF TGTGCCAGCATGAGGGGCCTCGTAGATACGCAGTATTTT